This TCR beta chain was observed in a study of identical twins' blood T cells. Study-level background: Approximately 50 million reads came from about twelve libraries, six alpha, six beta. Notes on the study in general: Mainly, cloneset size products determined shared clonotypes, twins included. Top TCRbeta clonotypes were shared more with twin than unrelated donors.

TCRdb redid the calling of the 5' RACE reads with MiXCR, one entry per CDR3 protein. Seen here are 300,000 to 400,000 distinct CDR3 sequences, roughly 28% observed once, and the top ten hold 6.1%. Looked up from germline, CDR1 is MDHEN and CDR2 is SYDVKM. The CDR3 consists of 16 residues. Turning to this clonotype: The target antigen is unknown. A junction boundary mismatches the germline segment, possibly from a read error.

The specimen sequenced was PBMCs. The chain combines TRBV28 with TRBJ2-1, with 12 bases aligning to TRBD2. This sequence originates from a woman between 18 and 55 years old in good health. CDR3 DNA: TGTGCCAGCAGTCCCCCGACTAGCGGGAGTTTCAATGAGCAGCTCTTC. This translates into CASSPPTSGSFNEQLF.